A selection of T cell receptor beta chains follows, all from one sample in a study of blood T cell repertoires in COVID-19. Repertoires were generated with immunoSEQ multiplex PCR, while TCRdb's copy carries only in-frame clones and drops some. The table shows more than 95,000 clones, with 55% to 75% occurring only once. Sequencing input: peripheral blood. The source is a woman in her 70s with acute or convalescent COVID-19. Each CDR3 is given with its conserved first and last residue. The order of the fields is clone size, J gene, D gene, V gene, CDR3 DNA, CDR3 protein. The D gene is left open where the match is weak. Expanded clones are given a class, and other clones once, few, many or no size at all.

clone_size: .
j_call: TRBJ2-4
d_call: .
v_call: TRBV27
cdr3_nt: TGTGCCAGCAGTTCCGCACTAGTACAAAACATTCAGTACTTC
cdr3_aa: CASSSALVQNIQYF

clone_size: .
j_call: TRBJ1-2
d_call: TRBD1
v_call: TRBV7-9
cdr3_nt: TGTGCCAGCAGCTCCGTTCAGGGGGGCTATGGCTACACCTTC
cdr3_aa: CASSSVQGGYGYTF

clone_size: .
j_call: TRBJ1-2
d_call: .
v_call: TRBV4-1
cdr3_nt: TGCGCCAGCAGCCAAGAGGTAGCAACTAACTATGGCTACACCTTC
cdr3_aa: CASSQEVATNYGYTF

clone_size: few
j_call: TRBJ1-1
d_call: .
v_call: TRBV18
cdr3_nt: TGTGCCAGCTCACCACTGCCGGGGGAAATGGGCACTGAAGCTTTCTTT
cdr3_aa: CASSPLPGEMGTEAFF

clone_size: .
j_call: TRBJ1-1
d_call: TRBD1
v_call: TRBV6-2/TRBV6-3
cdr3_nt: TGTGCCAGCAGTTTCCGACAGGGGATCATGAACACTGAAGCTTTCTTT
cdr3_aa: CASSFRQGIMNTEAFF

clone_size: .
j_call: TRBJ2-2
d_call: TRBD1
v_call: TRBV9
cdr3_nt: TGTGCCAGCAGCGCCGACAGGGGGCTGGGGACCGGGGAGCTGTTTTTT
cdr3_aa: CASSADRGLGTGELFF

clone_size: few
j_call: TRBJ2-3
d_call: .
v_call: TRBV28
cdr3_nt: TGTGCCAGCAGTTTATGGCGGGATGGAAGAGATACGCAGTATTTT
cdr3_aa: CASSLWRDGRDTQYF

clone_size: .
j_call: TRBJ2-5
d_call: .
v_call: TRBV5-1
cdr3_nt: TGCGCCAGCAGCCTCGGACTTATCCAAGAGACCCAGTACTTC
cdr3_aa: CASSLGLIQETQYF

clone_size: few
j_call: TRBJ1-2
d_call: TRBD1
v_call: TRBV9
cdr3_nt: TGTGCCAGCAGCGTAAGGGCCACAGGGGTCTATGGCTACACCTTC
cdr3_aa: CASSVRATGVYGYTF

clone_size: .
j_call: TRBJ2-1
d_call: TRBD2
v_call: TRBV28
cdr3_nt: TGTGCCAGCAGGACAACTAGCGGGAGAGGGGGGGAGCAGTTCTTC
cdr3_aa: CASRTTSGRGGEQFF

clone_size: .
j_call: TRBJ1-1
d_call: .
v_call: TRBV7-2
cdr3_nt: TGTGCCAGCAGCACCCAGTGGGGGGTCCCTGGAGCTTTCTTT
cdr3_aa: CASSTQWGVPGAFF

clone_size: many
j_call: TRBJ2-2
d_call: .
v_call: TRBV10-3
cdr3_nt: TGTGCCATCAGTGAGTCAACAGGCGCGAACACCGGGGAGCTGTTTTTT
cdr3_aa: CAISESTGANTGELFF

clone_size: once
j_call: TRBJ2-3
d_call: TRBD2
v_call: TRBV9
cdr3_nt: TGTGCCAGCAGCGTAGTAGCGGGGGCCACAGATACGCAGTATTTT
cdr3_aa: CASSVVAGATDTQYF

clone_size: once
j_call: TRBJ2-2
d_call: .
v_call: TRBV25-1
cdr3_nt: TGTGCCAGCAGTCCTCCGAAGGACTCCCGGGGCACCGGGGAGCTGTTTTTT
cdr3_aa: CASSPPKDSRGTGELFF

clone_size: .
j_call: TRBJ2-5
d_call: TRBD1
v_call: TRBV5-1
cdr3_nt: TGCGCCAGCAGCTTGGTTGGGACAGGGGTTATAGGAGAGACCCAGTACTTC
cdr3_aa: CASSLVGTGVIGETQYF

clone_size: many
j_call: TRBJ2-7
d_call: .
v_call: TRBV18
cdr3_nt: TGTGCCAGCTCACCACCGGGGGCGTGGGAGCAGTACTTC
cdr3_aa: CASSPPGAWEQYF

clone_size: .
j_call: TRBJ1-1
d_call: .
v_call: TRBV7-9
cdr3_nt: TGTGCCAGCAGCTTCCAGGGGAACACTGAAGCTTTCTTT
cdr3_aa: CASSFQGNTEAFF

clone_size: .
j_call: TRBJ2-1
d_call: TRBD2
v_call: TRBV29-1
cdr3_nt: TGCAGCGTTGAACCCGGGAGGGCCGGTGAGCAGTTCTTC
cdr3_aa: CSVEPGRAGEQFF

clone_size: few
j_call: TRBJ1-2
d_call: .
v_call: TRBV7-9
cdr3_nt: TGTGCCAGCAGCTTAGAAGGAGCGTACTATGGCTACACCTTC
cdr3_aa: CASSLEGAYYGYTF

clone_size: .
j_call: TRBJ2-4
d_call: .
v_call: TRBV6-6
cdr3_nt: TGTGCCAGCAGATCACAGGAAACGGCCAAAAACATTCAGTACTTC
cdr3_aa: CASRSQETAKNIQYF

clone_size: .
j_call: TRBJ1-5
d_call: TRBD1
v_call: TRBV19
cdr3_nt: TGTGCCAGTAGTATGCAGGGGGTCGGCAATCAGCCCCAGCATTTT
cdr3_aa: CASSMQGVGNQPQHF

clone_size: medium-sized
j_call: TRBJ1-2
d_call: .
v_call: TRBV4-3
cdr3_nt: TGCGCCAGCAGCCAAGACAGTTCTTCTCAGTTCTATGGCTACACCTTC
cdr3_aa: CASSQDSSSQFYGYTF

clone_size: .
j_call: TRBJ1-2
d_call: TRBD1
v_call: TRBV28
cdr3_nt: TGTGCCAGCAGGGTACAGGGGAACTATGGCTACACCTTC
cdr3_aa: CASRVQGNYGYTF

clone_size: .
j_call: TRBJ1-1
d_call: .
v_call: TRBV27
cdr3_nt: TGTGCCAGCAGTTTATCGGCAGGGATGAACACTGAAGCTTTCTTT
cdr3_aa: CASSLSAGMNTEAFF

clone_size: medium-sized
j_call: TRBJ2-7
d_call: .
v_call: TRBV27
cdr3_nt: TGTGCCAGCAGTCTGTGGGGGGATGGGAACGAGCAGTACTTC
cdr3_aa: CASSLWGDGNEQYF

clone_size: once
j_call: TRBJ2-3
d_call: .
v_call: TRBV30
cdr3_nt: TGTGCCTGGAGTGACAATACAGATACGCAGTATTTT
cdr3_aa: CAWSDNTDTQYF

clone_size: .
j_call: TRBJ2-7
d_call: .
v_call: TRBV28
cdr3_nt: TGTGCCAGCAGTTTATATATGGCGGAGGTAAGCCCCTACGAGCAGTACTTC
cdr3_aa: CASSLYMAEVSPYEQYF

clone_size: .
j_call: TRBJ2-7
d_call: .
v_call: TRBV6-5
cdr3_nt: TGTGCCAGCAGTTACTCTGTCGGGGTTTCCTACGAGCAGTACTTC
cdr3_aa: CASSYSVGVSYEQYF

clone_size: .
j_call: TRBJ1-4
d_call: .
v_call: TRBV2
cdr3_nt: TGTGCCAGCAGTGGTGAGGATGAAAAACTGTTTTTT
cdr3_aa: CASSGEDEKLFF

clone_size: .
j_call: TRBJ2-7
d_call: .
v_call: TRBV7-9
cdr3_nt: TGTGCCAGCAGCCAAGCCCGGGACAATTACGAGCAGTACTTC
cdr3_aa: CASSQARDNYEQYF

clone_size: few
j_call: TRBJ2-5
d_call: TRBD1
v_call: TRBV2
cdr3_nt: TGTGCCAGCGGTAGATCGGGACAGGGTATAACCCAGTACTTC
cdr3_aa: CASGRSGQGITQYF

clone_size: once
j_call: TRBJ2-7
d_call: .
v_call: TRBV19
cdr3_nt: TGTGCCAGTAGTAAGACCCCAGGGGTAAACGGGTACGAGCAGTACTTC
cdr3_aa: CASSKTPGVNGYEQYF

clone_size: .
j_call: TRBJ2-1
d_call: TRBD2
v_call: TRBV18
cdr3_nt: TGTGCCAGCGTATTAGCGGGGAGCTCCTACAATGAGCAGTTCTTC
cdr3_aa: CASVLAGSSYNEQFF

clone_size: few
j_call: TRBJ2-3
d_call: TRBD2
v_call: TRBV9
cdr3_nt: TGTGCCAGCAGCCCTCAACGGGAGGCGCAGTATTTT
cdr3_aa: CASSPQREAQYF

clone_size: .
j_call: TRBJ1-1
d_call: TRBD1
v_call: TRBV19
cdr3_nt: TGTGCCAGTAGTGGTACAGGGGGGTACACTGAAGCTTTCTTT
cdr3_aa: CASSGTGGYTEAFF

clone_size: .
j_call: TRBJ2-5
d_call: TRBD2
v_call: TRBV2
cdr3_nt: TGTGCCAGCAGACTCGGGACTAGCGGGGTAGAGACCCAGTACTTC
cdr3_aa: CASRLGTSGVETQYF

clone_size: .
j_call: TRBJ1-4
d_call: .
v_call: TRBV2
cdr3_nt: TGTGCCAGCAGTACGACAGCCCTTAATGAAAAACTGTTTTTT
cdr3_aa: CASSTTALNEKLFF

clone_size: .
j_call: TRBJ2-2
d_call: TRBD2
v_call: TRBV19
cdr3_nt: TGTGCCTGCTGTATGGGGCGGGAGGGCCTCGCCGGGGAGCTGTTTTTT
cdr3_aa: CACCMGREGLAGELFF

clone_size: .
j_call: TRBJ2-3
d_call: .
v_call: TRBV6-4
cdr3_nt: TGTGCCTCCTCCCCGGGTTTTAGCACAGATACGCAGTATTTT
cdr3_aa: CASSPGFSTDTQYF

clone_size: .
j_call: TRBJ2-7
d_call: .
v_call: TRBV7-2
cdr3_nt: TGTGCCAGCAGCTTAGAACAGGGCAGATTCTACGAGCAGTACTTC
cdr3_aa: CASSLEQGRFYEQYF

clone_size: .
j_call: TRBJ1-2
d_call: TRBD1
v_call: TRBV28
cdr3_nt: TGTGCCAGCAGTCCCCGACAGGGAAACTATGGCTACACCTTC
cdr3_aa: CASSPRQGNYGYTF

clone_size: once
j_call: TRBJ1-2
d_call: .
v_call: TRBV14
cdr3_nt: TGTGCCAGCAGCCAAGATGAGGTGAGGACAGCCTCGGGAGGCTACACCTTC
cdr3_aa: CASSQDEVRTASGGYTF

clone_size: few
j_call: TRBJ2-2
d_call: .
v_call: TRBV12-5
cdr3_nt: TGTGCTAGTGGTTTGCCAAACACCGGGGAGCTGTTTTTT
cdr3_aa: CASGLPNTGELFF

clone_size: .
j_call: TRBJ2-1
d_call: TRBD1
v_call: TRBV28
cdr3_nt: TGTGCCAGCACCCCTGGGACAGTCTACAATGAGCAGTTCTTC
cdr3_aa: CASTPGTVYNEQFF

clone_size: few
j_call: TRBJ2-7
d_call: .
v_call: TRBV5-4
cdr3_nt: TGTGCCAGCAGCCGAACTAGGACCTACGAGCAGTACTTC
cdr3_aa: CASSRTRTYEQYF

clone_size: once
j_call: TRBJ2-4
d_call: .
v_call: TRBV4-3
cdr3_nt: TGCGCCAGCAGCCAAGATCTCACAGCTCTAGCCAAAAACATTCAGTACTTC
cdr3_aa: CASSQDLTALAKNIQYF

clone_size: .
j_call: TRBJ1-2
d_call: .
v_call: TRBV6-5
cdr3_nt: TGTGCCAGCGGTTTTAGCCTTACTAACTATGGCTACACCTTC
cdr3_aa: CASGFSLTNYGYTF

clone_size: .
j_call: TRBJ2-7
d_call: .
v_call: TRBV10-3
cdr3_nt: TGTGCCACTGGGACTTTACAGGATGAGCAGTACTTC
cdr3_aa: CATGTLQDEQYF

clone_size: .
j_call: TRBJ1-2
d_call: TRBD1
v_call: TRBV10-3
cdr3_nt: TGTGCCATCAGTGAGTCTTCACGGGACAGGGTGAATGGCTATGGCTACACCTTC
cdr3_aa: CAISESSRDRVNGYGYTF

clone_size: .
j_call: TRBJ1-2
d_call: TRBD1
v_call: TRBV2
cdr3_nt: TGTGCCAGCAGCCCGCGGACAGGGGACGGCTACACCTTC
cdr3_aa: CASSPRTGDGYTF